Below are 15 T cell receptor beta chains sequenced from a single sample in a study of blood T cell repertoires in COVID-19. TCRdb keeps only in-frame clones here, not all; method: immunoSEQ multiplex PCR. The sample records around 250,000 clones, around 83% being singletons. The sample taken for sequencing was peripheral blood. The receptors come from a man older than 75 with acute or convalescent COVID-19.

This chain uses TRBV18 with TRBJ2-7; tentatively, D is TRBD2 (6 bases). V lost 1 base and J lost 7, with 11 bases in between. Germline V lookup: CDR1 KGHSH, CDR2 LQKENI. This CDR3 has 13 residues. CDR3 amino acids: CASSPQEGREQYF. The CDR3 nucleotides read TGTGCCAGCTCACCACAGGAGGGGAGGGAGCAGTACTTC.

The chain carries TRBV6-2 or TRBV6-3 and TRBJ1-5; 7 bases agree with TRBD1. This CDR3 comprises 16 residues. Trimming removed 5 bases from V and 1 base from J; junction bases left unmatched: 8. CDR1 MNHEY and CDR2 SVGEGT come from the germline V gene. The CDR3 loop reads CASSPQTGYSNQPQHF. CDR3 nucleotide sequence: TGTGCCAGCAGTCCACAGACAGGGTACAGCAATCAGCCCCAGCATTTT.

The genes are TRBV12-3 or TRBV12-4 and TRBJ1-5; D not certain. The V end lost 7 bases, the J end lost 7 bases, and 14 bases lay between the germline ends. CDR3 length: 13 residues. CDR3 in amino acids: CASTAEREQPQHF. CDR3 in DNA: TGTGCCAGCACCGCCGAGAGGGAGCAGCCCCAGCATTTT.

This clone was observed once. Here the CDR3 reads CASRKRLAGVKETQYF. CDR3 DNA: TGTGCCAGCAGGAAAAGACTAGCGGGAGTTAAAGAGACCCAGTACTTC. This chain links TRBV27 with TRBJ2-5; TRBD2 matches at 12 bases. The J segment lost 3 bases and the V segment lost 6 bases, leaving 8 bases of the junction unmatched. The germline gives CDR1 MNHEY, CDR2 SMNVEV (reference sequence). The CDR3 sequence is 16 residues long.

This clone came up a few times. The same CDR3 can be traced to other DNA sequences in this sample. The V and J genes are TRBV12-3 or TRBV12-4 and TRBJ1-5, with a possible D match to TRBD1 (6 bases). V lost 3 bases to trimming and J lost 4 bases, with 7 bases between them. The CDR3 contains 13 residues. The CDR3 nucleotides read TGTGCCAGCAGTTTCGGACAGAATCAGCCCCAGCATTTT. Encoded protein: CASSFGQNQPQHF.

This chain connects TRBV24-1 to TRBJ2-5; TRBD2 might be the D (5 bases). Trimming stripped 5 bases from V and 5 bases from J, with 8 bases between. CDR3 size: 12 residues. Germline CDR1 is KGHDR and CDR2 is SFDVKD. CDR3 protein: CATSGGLETQYF. In DNA, the CDR3 is TGTGCCACCAGTGGAGGGCTTGAGACCCAGTACTTC.

This chain joins TRBV19 and TRBJ2-2, with TRBD1 matching 7 bases. CDR3 size: 14 residues. CDR1 and CDR2 (germline): LNHDA, SQIVND (reference sequence). J gave up 4 bases and V 4 bases, and 3 bases lay outside the gene matches. CDR3 coding DNA: TGTGCCAGTAGTACACAGGGGACCACCGGGGAGCTGTTTTTT. Its protein product is CASSTQGTTGELFF.

This chain uses TRBV27 with TRBJ1-1; D not resolved. This CDR3 comprises 15 residues. Germline CDR1 reads MNHEY; CDR2 reads SMNVEV (reference sequence). V lost 6 bases to trimming and J lost 6 bases, with 20 bases between them. This chain's CDR3 is CASRDSGGKRAEAFF. The CDR3 region has the DNA TGTGCCAGCAGGGATTCAGGTGGTAAGAGAGCTGAAGCTTTCTTT.

This chain links TRBV6-5 with TRBJ1-5, with D possibly being TRBD1 (6 bases). There are 13 residues in the CDR3. The germline gives CDR1 MNHEY, CDR2 SVGAGI. The V and J ends lost 6 bases and 6 bases respectively, with 12 bases between them. This CDR3 reads CASSSGVAQPQHF. The CDR3 bases are TGTGCCAGCAGCTCAGGGGTGGCTCAGCCCCAGCATTTT.

CDR3 in amino acids: CASSRDLQETQYF. The CDR3 nucleotides are TGTGCCAGCAGCCGAGACTTACAAGAGACCCAGTACTTC. The chain is built from TRBV7-2 and TRBJ2-5; D gene unclear. V was clipped by 5 bases and J by 2 bases, with 9 bases between them. CDR3 length: 13 amino acids. CDR1 is SGHTA and CDR2 is FQGNSA in the germline V gene.

The V call is TRBV24-1, the J call TRBJ2-3, with a possible D match to TRBD2 (6 bases). CDR1 and CDR2 (germline): KGHDR, SFDVKD. The CDR3 loop spans 13 amino acids. Trimming shortened V by 5 bases and J by 2 bases, and 7 bases separated the two germline ends. For the CDR3, the DNA is TGTGCCACCAGTGGGCGGGACACAGATACGCAGTATTTT. Protein sequence: CATSGRDTDTQYF.

The chain uses TRBV18 and TRBJ2-1; possibly TRBD2 for D (5 bases). In germline, CDR1 is KGHSH, CDR2 LQKENI. V shed 0 bases and J shed 0 bases, with 21 bases lying between them. The CDR3 contains 20 residues. Here the CDR3 reads CASSPPGGSDSGSSYNEQFF. In nucleotides, the CDR3 is TGTGCCAGCTCACCACCGGGCGGGTCCGATTCCGGAAGCTCCTACAATGAGCAGTTCTTC.

In DNA, the CDR3 is TGTGCCAGCAGCCCGGGACAGGGACTCACTGGAAACACCATATATTTT. Protein: CASSPGQGLTGNTIYF. V gene TRBV5-4 combines with J gene TRBJ1-3; 9 positions match TRBD1. Germline-derived CDR1 and CDR2 are SGHNT and YYREEE (reference sequence). The CDR3 runs 16 residues. The V and J ends lost 4 bases and 2 bases, in that order; junction bases with no gene match: 7. The variable domain in full, completed from reference TRBV5-4 and TRBJ1-3, reads ETGVTQSPTHLIKTRGQQVTLRCSSQSGHNTVSWYQQALGQGPQFIFQYYREEENGRGNFPPRFSGLQFPNYSSELNVNALELDDSALYLCASSPGQGLTGNTIYFGEGSWLTVV.

This chain uses TRBV5-1 with TRBJ2-1; no reliable D call. Germline values: CDR1 SGHRS, CDR2 YFSETQ. The CDR3 runs to 14 residues. Trimming cost V 0 bases and J 6 bases, with 10 bases left between them. This CDR3 reads CASSLVGSGNEQFF. Written as DNA, the CDR3 is TGCGCCAGCAGCTTGGTTGGTTCGGGCAATGAGCAGTTCTTC.

This clone has just one count. The rearrangement uses TRBV9 and TRBJ1-4, with TRBD1 matching over 8 bases. The V gene's germline CDR1 is SGDLS and CDR2 YYNGEE. The CDR3 is 14 residues long. V was pared by 0 bases and J by 8 bases, with 3 bases of the junction left unmatched. The CDR3 nucleotides are TGTGCCAGCAGCGTAGCGGCAGGGGGCGAAAAACTGTTTTTT. It is translated as CASSVAAGGEKLFF. Supplemented by reference TRBV9 and TRBJ1-4, the full variable domain reads DSGVTQTPKHLITATGQRVTLRCSPRSGDLSVYWYQQSLDQGLQFLIQYYNGEERAKGNILERFSAQQFPDLHSELNLSSLELGDSALYFCASSVAAGGEKLFFGSGTQLSVL.